The TCR beta chain under discussion was sequenced for a study of blood T cell repertoires in COVID-19. Study-level background: T cells, B-cell-depleted T cells, or PBMCs provided the cDNA or gDNA that served as material.

Per the authors' pipeline: For nucleated cells, counts were estimated from reference gene primer amplification. Repertoires were generated with immunoSEQ multiplex PCR, while TCRdb's copy carries only in-frame clones and drops some. Clone size and the V and J calls come from that table; the DNA yielded D and trimming. The sample has about 280,000 clones, about 80% seen once; the top ten hold approximately 9%. The receptor comes from a woman between 45 and 60 years old who had recovered from COVID-19. Sequencing was performed on peripheral blood.

Written as DNA, the CDR3 is TGTGCCAGCAGCCCCGTCCAGGGTAGGGGTGAGCAGTACTTC. It encodes CASSPVQGRGEQYF. The chain links TRBV3-1 (or the pseudogene TRBV3-2) to TRBJ2-7; TRBD1 might be the D (5 bases). The CDR3 consists of 14 residues. Germline loops: CDR1 LGHDT, CDR2 YNNKEL (reference sequence). V lost 4 bases, J lost 7 bases, and 17 bases lay in between.